This is a list of T cell receptor beta chains from one sample in a study of vaccination effects on CD4 cells after COVID-19. Their recognized antigens are unknown. Only in-frame clones appear in the TCRdb table, and some are missing; sequencing was by immunoSEQ multiplex PCR. The sample consists of around 79,000 clones, around four fifths of them appearing once. Sequences were derived from CD4+ T cells from PBMCs cultured with HCoV-229E spike peptides, sampled before COVID-19 vaccination. All receptors derive from a human donor who received a COVID-19 vaccine. Both conserved end residues are part of each CDR3. Each record gives: J gene, D gene, clone size, V gene, CDR3 protein, CDR3 DNA. The D gene is left open where the match is weak. A row's size may be missing; if present it is once, few, many or a size class.

J gene: TRBJ1-2; D gene: NA; clone size: NA; V gene: TRBV3-1/TRBV3-2; CDR3 protein: CASTTRLPGVNYGYTF; CDR3 DNA: TGTGCCAGCACCACAAGGTTACCGGGAGTGAACTATGGCTACACCTTC
J gene: TRBJ2-2; D gene: NA; clone size: NA; V gene: TRBV7-8; CDR3 protein: CASSRGGTGELFF; CDR3 DNA: TGTGCCAGCAGCCGAGGGGGTACCGGGGAGCTGTTTTTT
J gene: TRBJ1-2; D gene: NA; clone size: NA; V gene: TRBV5-4; CDR3 protein: CASSFYPRTATYGYTF; CDR3 DNA: TGTGCCAGCAGCTTCTACCCCAGGACAGCTACCTATGGCTACACCTTC
J gene: TRBJ2-3; D gene: NA; clone size: NA; V gene: TRBV13; CDR3 protein: CASSLPPTDTQYF; CDR3 DNA: TGTGCCAGCAGCTTACCCCCCACAGATACGCAGTATTTT
J gene: TRBJ2-2; D gene: NA; clone size: NA; V gene: TRBV19; CDR3 protein: CASQGLTRTGELFF; CDR3 DNA: TGTGCCAGCCAGGGTTTAACACGGACCGGGGAGCTGTTTTTT
J gene: TRBJ2-3; D gene: NA; clone size: NA; V gene: TRBV9; CDR3 protein: CASSVMRGAPTDTQYF; CDR3 DNA: TGTGCCAGCAGCGTAATGCGCGGGGCTCCCACAGATACGCAGTATTTT
J gene: TRBJ2-4; D gene: TRBD1; clone size: NA; V gene: TRBV6-5; CDR3 protein: CASRGIGTGENIQYF; CDR3 DNA: TGTGCCAGCAGGGGGATTGGGACAGGCGAAAACATTCAGTACTTC
J gene: TRBJ2-5; D gene: TRBD1; clone size: NA; V gene: TRBV29-1; CDR3 protein: CSADRDATGETQYF; CDR3 DNA: TGCAGCGCTGACAGGGACGCCACGGGGGAGACCCAGTACTTC
J gene: TRBJ1-1; D gene: NA; clone size: NA; V gene: TRBV19; CDR3 protein: CASSKLGAQGTEAFF; CDR3 DNA: TGTGCCAGTAGTAAGCTGGGGGCCCAGGGAACTGAAGCTTTCTTT
J gene: TRBJ1-2; D gene: TRBD1; clone size: NA; V gene: TRBV5-4; CDR3 protein: CASSLAGTGKGYTF; CDR3 DNA: TGTGCCAGCAGCTTGGCCGGGACAGGGAAGGGCTACACCTTC
J gene: TRBJ2-2; D gene: TRBD2; clone size: NA; V gene: TRBV3-1/TRBV3-2; CDR3 protein: CASSKFASGVITGELFF; CDR3 DNA: TGTGCCAGCAGCAAGTTTGCTAGCGGGGTCATCACCGGGGAGCTGTTTTTT
J gene: TRBJ2-3; D gene: TRBD2; clone size: NA; V gene: TRBV5-1; CDR3 protein: CASSLVQRGGTDTQYF; CDR3 DNA: TGCGCCAGCAGCTTGGTGCAGCGGGGGGGCACAGATACGCAGTATTTT
J gene: TRBJ2-5; D gene: TRBD1; clone size: NA; V gene: TRBV5-1; CDR3 protein: CASSLAPGGPQETQYF; CDR3 DNA: TGCGCCAGCAGCTTGGCGCCAGGGGGACCCCAAGAGACCCAGTACTTC
J gene: TRBJ1-2; D gene: NA; clone size: NA; V gene: TRBV24-1; CDR3 protein: CATSDFMRGSGYTF; CDR3 DNA: TGTGCCACCAGTGATTTTATGAGGGGCAGTGGCTACACCTTC
J gene: TRBJ1-3; D gene: NA; clone size: few; V gene: TRBV5-1; CDR3 protein: CASSWNWGNTIYF; CDR3 DNA: TGCGCCAGCAGCTGGAATTGGGGAAACACCATATATTTT
J gene: TRBJ1-3; D gene: NA; clone size: NA; V gene: TRBV3-1/TRBV3-2; CDR3 protein: CASNKGDKGGNTIYF; CDR3 DNA: TGTGCCAGCAACAAGGGGGATAAAGGCGGAAACACCATATATTTT
J gene: TRBJ2-2; D gene: NA; clone size: NA; V gene: TRBV10-3; CDR3 protein: CAISENTGELFF; CDR3 DNA: TGTGCCATCAGTGAAAACACCGGGGAGCTGTTTTTT
J gene: TRBJ1-2; D gene: NA; clone size: NA; V gene: TRBV7-9; CDR3 protein: CASSHGQSTDGYTF; CDR3 DNA: TGTGCCAGCAGCCACGGACAGTCCACGGATGGCTACACCTTC
J gene: TRBJ1-5; D gene: NA; clone size: NA; V gene: TRBV5-6; CDR3 protein: CASSLGRQPQHF; CDR3 DNA: TGTGCCAGCAGCTTGGGGCGTCAGCCCCAGCATTTT
J gene: TRBJ1-3; D gene: NA; clone size: NA; V gene: TRBV30; CDR3 protein: CAWSGSLAGNTIYF; CDR3 DNA: TGTGCCTGGAGTGGAAGCCTGGCGGGAAACACCATATATTTT
J gene: TRBJ2-5; D gene: NA; clone size: NA; V gene: TRBV28; CDR3 protein: CASRLREETQYF; CDR3 DNA: TGTGCCAGCAGACTTAGGGAAGAGACCCAGTACTTC
J gene: TRBJ2-2; D gene: TRBD1; clone size: NA; V gene: TRBV5-5; CDR3 protein: CASSPPGQVNTGELFF; CDR3 DNA: TGTGCCAGCAGCCCTCCGGGACAGGTGAACACCGGGGAGCTGTTTTTT
J gene: TRBJ1-2; D gene: NA; clone size: once; V gene: TRBV5-1; CDR3 protein: CASSLVTGPLKFYGYTF; CDR3 DNA: TGCGCCAGCAGCTTGGTGACAGGTCCACTCAAGTTCTATGGCTACACCTTC
J gene: TRBJ1-3; D gene: NA; clone size: NA; V gene: TRBV7-9; CDR3 protein: CAGRSRGSSSGNTIYF; CDR3 DNA: TGTGCCGGACGTTCTCGGGGCAGCAGCTCTGGAAACACCATATATTTT
J gene: TRBJ2-1; D gene: NA; clone size: few; V gene: TRBV2; CDR3 protein: CASSEIMEGFSQFF; CDR3 DNA: TGTGCCAGCAGTGAAATTATGGAGGGGTTCAGTCAGTTCTTC
J gene: TRBJ2-3; D gene: TRBD1; clone size: NA; V gene: TRBV6-1; CDR3 protein: CASSETGGTQYF; CDR3 DNA: TGTGCCAGCAGTGAAACAGGGGGTACGCAGTATTTT
J gene: TRBJ2-3; D gene: NA; clone size: NA; V gene: TRBV18; CDR3 protein: CASSPPSTDTQYF; CDR3 DNA: TGTGCCAGCTCACCACCAAGCACAGATACGCAGTATTTT
J gene: TRBJ2-5; D gene: NA; clone size: NA; V gene: TRBV6-5; CDR3 protein: CASRGAPGETQYF; CDR3 DNA: TGTGCCAGTAGGGGGGCCCCAGGGGAGACCCAGTACTTC
J gene: TRBJ2-1; D gene: NA; clone size: NA; V gene: TRBV12-3/TRBV12-4; CDR3 protein: CASSARSNEQFF; CDR3 DNA: TGTGCCAGCAGCGCGCGCTCCAATGAGCAGTTCTTC
J gene: TRBJ2-4; D gene: TRBD1; clone size: NA; V gene: TRBV19; CDR3 protein: CASSRNRGLTKNIQYF; CDR3 DNA: TGTGCCAGTAGTCGGAACAGGGGATTGACCAAAAACATTCAGTACTTC
J gene: TRBJ1-4; D gene: NA; clone size: NA; V gene: TRBV5-6; CDR3 protein: CASSLTGIATNEKLFF; CDR3 DNA: TGTGCCAGCAGCCTGACTGGGATCGCAACTAATGAAAAACTGTTTTTT